The 22 T cell receptor beta chains listed next were all sequenced from one sample in a study of T cell changes during pregnancy in multiple sclerosis. Profiled with immunoSEQ multiplex PCR; TCRdb holds only in-frame clones, not every one. Altogether about 38,000 clones are present, about 90% being singletons, with the ten largest covering 0.45% to 0.65%. Sequenced material: CD4+ T cells from peripheral blood mononuclear cells, taken before pregnancy. These receptors were obtained from a female donor with multiple sclerosis, enrolled in a pregnancy study.

V and J are TRBV6-1 and TRBJ2-2; TRBD1 agrees at 8 bases. The CDR3 loop spans 15 amino acids. V lost 8 bases and J lost 3; bases outside the gene matches: 8. Germline assignment: CDR1 MNHNS and CDR2 SASEGT. The CDR3 loop reads CASARQGMYTGELFF. For the CDR3, the DNA is TGTGCCAGCGCCCGACAGGGGATGTACACCGGGGAGCTGTTTTTT.

The CDR3 reads CASSSEYSRSGYTF. As DNA, the CDR3 is TGTGCCAGCAGCTCAGAATACAGTCGATCTGGCTACACCTTC. This chain connects TRBV7-9 to TRBJ1-2; no clear D gene. Trimming removed 4 bases at V and 7 bases at J, with 16 bases between. The CDR3 length is 14 residues. Germline CDR1 and CDR2: SEHNR and FQNEAQ (reference sequence).

DNA for the CDR3: TGCGCCAGCAGGGACGGACAGGTGGTAGAGACCCAGTACTTC. Its protein product is CASRDGQVVETQYF. The chain couples TRBV5-1 to TRBJ2-5; 7 bases agree with TRBD1. Trimming took 5 bases from V and 4 from J; bases not matched to a gene: 8. The CDR3 sequence is 14 residues long. Per germline, CDR1 SGHRS and CDR2 YFSETQ.

The CDR3 coding sequence is TGTGCCAGCAGCTTAGGGATGGAAAGAGGAGTTTCACCCCTCCACTTT. This sequence encodes CASSLGMERGVSPLHF. The chain recombines TRBV7-2 with TRBJ1-6; D remains unclear. Looked up from germline, CDR1 is SGHTA and CDR2 is FQGNSA. The CDR3 contains 16 residues. V gave up 1 base and J gave up 9 bases, with 16 bases separating them.

V and J are TRBV10-3 and TRBJ1-5, with 8 bases fitting TRBD1. Per the germline V gene, CDR1 is ENHRY and CDR2 is SYGVKD. Trimming at V came to 7 bases and at J to 2 bases, leaving 4 bases not matched to a gene. The CDR3 has 14 residues. The CDR3 DNA is TGTGCCATCAACCAACAGGGGGGCAATCAGCCCCAGCATTTT. It translates to CAINQQGGNQPQHF.

This chain uses TRBV7-2 with TRBJ2-3; TRBD2 is a possible D gene (7 bases). The CDR3 is made up of 12 amino acids. Trimming took 6 bases from V and 6 from J, leaving 10 bases between them. Germline lookup yields CDR1 SGHTA and CDR2 FQGNSA. The CDR3 DNA sequence: TGTGCCAGCAGGGAGGGGGGGGATACGCAGTATTTT. Amino acid sequence: CASREGGDTQYF.

V and J are TRBV30 and TRBJ2-1, with 9 bases fitting TRBD2. The ends lost 8 bases at V and 7 bases at J; junction bases unmatched: 12. The CDR3 contains 14 residues. CDR1 is GTSNPN and CDR2 is SVGIG in the germline V gene (reference sequence). CDR3 sequence reads: CAGKFSGGGNEQFF. The CDR3 DNA reads TGTGCCGGAAAATTTAGCGGGGGTGGGAATGAGCAGTTCTTC.

Of note for this clone: At the DNA level, this CDR3 is encoded by other sequences in the same sample as well. The rearrangement uses TRBV6-5 and TRBJ1-2; D possibly corresponds to TRBD1 (6 bases). Trimming shortened V by 3 bases and J by 5 bases, and 13 bases separated the two germline ends. Germline V CDR1 and CDR2: MNHEY, SVGAGI. The CDR3 is 14 amino acids. DNA of the CDR3: TGTGCCAGCAGTTATGGAGGACAGCCATATGGCTACACCTTC. Amino acids: CASSYGGQPYGYTF.

The rearrangement uses TRBV28 and TRBJ1-1; tentatively, D is TRBD1 (5 bases). The CDR3 has 14 amino acids. The V and J ends lost 5 bases and 5 bases respectively, with 15 bases between them. CDR1 is MDHEN and CDR2 is SYDVKM in the germline V gene. In DNA form, the CDR3 reads TGTGCCAGCAGTCCGGGGACTCCCTTAACTGAAGCTTTCTTT. This codes for CASSPGTPLTEAFF.

The DNA for the CDR3 is TGTGCCAGCAGCTATAGCGGCCTCCGGACAGATACGCAGTATTTT. Amino acids: CASSYSGLRTDTQYF. This rearrangement joins TRBV11-3 to TRBJ2-3, with a tentative D call TRBD2 (6 bases). Trimming removed 4 bases at V and 3 bases at J, with 14 bases between. The germline V gene has CDR1 SGHNT and CDR2 YENEEA. CDR3 length: 15 amino acids.

DNA for the CDR3: TGTGCCAGCAGCAAAGGGGGGGACCAAGAGACCCAGTACTTC. Translation: CASSKGGDQETQYF. The chain carries TRBV21-1 and TRBJ2-5; the table assigns TRBD2, which was not confirmed against the DNA. TRBV21-1 is reported as a pseudogene. The CDR3 has 14 residues.

This clone was seen a few times. The genes are TRBV30 and TRBJ1-5; no definite D call. Germline CDR1 is GTSNPN and CDR2 is SVGIG (reference sequence). The CDR3 spans 14 residues. V shed 3 bases and J shed 0 bases, with 9 bases lying between them. This chain's CDR3 is CAWSGEFSNQPQHF. For the CDR3, the DNA is TGTGCCTGGAGCGGGGAGTTTAGCAATCAGCCCCAGCATTTT.

The CDR3: CASSFDRGTEAFF. The CDR3 coding sequence is TGTGCCAGCAGTTTTGATCGGGGCACTGAAGCTTTCTTT. The chain couples TRBV27 to TRBJ1-1; D not resolved. Trimming took off 3 bases at V and 4 bases at J, with 9 bases between the two ends. CDR1 MNHEY and CDR2 SMNVEV come from the germline V gene (reference sequence). The CDR3 is 13 amino acids.

The chain couples TRBV15 to TRBJ2-5, with TRBD2 identical over 11 bases. Germline CDR1 reads LNHNV; CDR2 reads YYDKDF (reference sequence). CDR3 length: 17 amino acids. J gave up 4 bases and V 1 base, and 8 bases lay outside the gene matches. The CDR3 sequence: CATSRGTSGGPGETQYF. The CDR3 nucleotides are TGTGCCACCAGCAGAGGAACTAGCGGGGGCCCGGGAGAGACCCAGTACTTC.

The gene calls are TRBV29-1 and TRBJ2-5, with 8 bases fitting TRBD2. Germline CDR1 and CDR2: SQVTM and ANQGSEA. CDR3 length: 12 amino acids. Germline trimming cut 6 bases from V and 5 bases from J; bases unmatched to any gene: 5. CDR3 in amino acids: CSVLSGEETQYF. Written as DNA, the CDR3 is TGCAGCGTCCTTAGCGGGGAGGAGACCCAGTACTTC.

The gene calls are TRBV9 and TRBJ2-7; TRBD2 matches at 7 bases. Germline V CDR1 and CDR2: SGDLS, YYNGEE. This CDR3 is 13 amino acids long. V was clipped by 2 bases and J by 5 bases; unmatched bases: 4. This CDR3 reads CASSVTSNDEQYF. As DNA, the CDR3 is TGTGCCAGCAGCGTGACTAGCAACGACGAGCAGTACTTC.

The V call is TRBV5-4, the J call TRBJ1-2; D might be TRBD1 (6 bases). The CDR3 is 15 amino acids. CDR1 is SGHNT, CDR2 YYREEE, per germline (reference sequence). The germline V and J ends were trimmed by 0 bases and 2 bases, with 11 bases remaining between them. The chain's CDR3 is CASSLDGGRNYGYTF. The CDR3 nucleotides are TGTGCCAGCAGCTTGGACGGGGGGCGCAACTATGGCTACACCTTC.

This clone was picked up one time. V is TRBV4-2 and J is TRBJ2-5; the match to TRBD2 covers 13 bases. V lost 5 bases and J lost 3; bases outside the gene matches: 6. Germline loops: CDR1 LGHNA, CDR2 YNFKEQ. The CDR3 covers 16 residues. The CDR3 region is CASSDRGLAGEETQYF. The DNA of the CDR3 is TGTGCCAGCAGCGACCGAGGACTAGCGGGGGAAGAGACCCAGTACTTC.

This clone was seen more than once but under ten times. The chain recombines TRBV7-9 with TRBJ1-2; D call uncertain. The germline CDR1 and CDR2 sequences are SEHNR and FQNEAQ (reference sequence). The CDR3 has 15 residues. The V gene lost 3 bases and the J gene lost 0 bases, with 11 bases spanning the gap. As DNA, the CDR3 is TGTGCCAGCAGCTTGTCCGCGGCGTCTAACTATGGCTACACCTTC. Translating gives CASSLSAASNYGYTF. The full variable domain, its missing parts supplied by reference TRBV7-9 and TRBJ1-2, is DTGVSQNPRHKITKRGQNVTFRCDPISEHNRLYWYRQTLGQGPEFLTYFQNEAQLEKSRLLSDRFSAERPKGSFSTLEIQRTEQGDSAMYLCASSLSAASNYGYTFGSGTRLTVV.

The table lists this clone with a count of one. The CDR3 nucleotides are TGTGCCAGCAGCTACGACAGGGGGCAGACGCAGTATTTT. It is translated as CASSYDRGQTQYF. The V call is TRBV11-2, the J call TRBJ2-3, with 10 nucleotides matching TRBD1. The CDR3 contains 13 residues. Germline lookup yields CDR1 SGHAT and CDR2 FQNNGV. V lost 4 bases and J lost 9; bases outside the gene matches: 4.

The chain joins TRBV29-1 to TRBJ2-2; D might be TRBD1 (6 bases). The V gene lost 7 bases and the J gene lost 6 bases, with 18 bases spanning the gap. There are 14 residues in the CDR3. Germline V lookup: CDR1 SQVTM, CDR2 ANQGSEA. The DNA for the CDR3 is TGCAGCGCCCTAAGGGGCAGGGGTTCCGGGGAGCTGTTTTTT. Protein sequence: CSALRGRGSGELFF.

V is TRBV6-1 and J is TRBJ2-1; TRBD2 matches at 8 bases. Germline V gene lookup returns CDR1 MNHNS and CDR2 SASEGT. Trimming removed 7 bases from V and 12 bases from J; junction bases left unmatched: 14. CDR3 length equals 14 residues. The CDR3 is CASKGGLAGATQFF. In DNA, the CDR3 is TGTGCCAGCAAAGGAGGGCTAGCGGGCGCTACGCAGTTCTTC.